This entry concerns a single T cell receptor beta chain. These data originate in a study of cytomegalovirus exposure and HLA in healthy donors. The PCR was carried out with 60 Vbeta primers and 13 Jbeta primers. Only in-frame clones appear in the TCRdb table, and some are missing; sequencing was by immunoSEQ multiplex PCR. The sample gives about 160,000 clones, more than 75% of which show up once; around 3.2% is in the top ten. Between the trimmed V and J ends, which lost 0 bases and 0 bases, there was a span of 6 bases. The CDR3 loop spans 15 amino acids. The V gene's germline CDR1 is LNHDA and CDR2 SQIVND (reference sequence).

Specimen: PBMCs. V gene TRBV19 combines with J gene TRBJ2-1; D not resolved. This TCR was sampled from a human donor in good health. The CDR3 loop is CASSIDFSSYNEQFF. The CDR3 bases are TGTGCCAGTAGTATAGACTTTAGCTCCTACAATGAGCAGTTCTTC.